This passage covers 9 T cell receptor beta chains from one sample sequenced in a study of T cell changes during pregnancy in multiple sclerosis. Sequencing used immunoSEQ multiplex PCR; TCRdb keeps in-frame clones, though not all of them. Among about 61,000 clones listed, about 93% were seen once. This sample comprised CD8+ T cells from peripheral blood mononuclear cells, obtained in the third trimester of pregnancy. Receptors were obtained from a female donor with multiple sclerosis, enrolled in a pregnancy study.

The V gene is TRBV5-1, the J gene TRBJ2-1, with D tentatively TRBD1 (6 bases). Germline V gene data show CDR1 as SGHRS and CDR2 as YFSETQ. The CDR3 is 16 residues long. V lost 4 bases and J 5 bases, leaving 19 bases between the germline ends. The CDR3 DNA follows: TGCGCCAGCAGCCTGACCACAGGGCAAAAAAACAATGAGCAGTTCTTC. Its protein is CASSLTTGQKNNEQFF.

Only a few counts were recorded for this clone. This rearrangement joins TRBV6-1 to TRBJ2-6, with D maybe TRBD1 (6 bases). Deletions cut 1 base from V and 2 bases from J, with 9 bases between. The CDR3 spans 16 residues. Germline V gene data show CDR1 as MNHNS and CDR2 as SASEGT. DNA for the CDR3: TGTGCCAGCAGTGAAGGGCCAGGGGCTGGGGCCAACGTCCTGACTTTC. Its translation is CASSEGPGAGANVLTF.

V gene TRBV28 combines with J gene TRBJ2-1; 15 bases agree with TRBD2. Germline CDR1 MDHEN, CDR2 SYDVKM. Losses at the gene ends were 3 bases for V and 6 bases for J; bases not matched to a gene: 15. The CDR3 is made up of 20 amino acids. CDR3 sequence: CASSFGSVLGLAGGLNEQFF. In nucleotides, the CDR3 is TGTGCCAGCAGTTTCGGATCCGTCCTGGGACTAGCGGGAGGTCTCAATGAGCAGTTCTTC.

V usage is TRBV7-6 and J usage is TRBJ2-7; 14 bases line up with TRBD2. Losses at the gene ends were 5 bases for V and 4 bases for J; bases not matched to a gene: 4. The CDR3 spans 15 residues. In germline, CDR1 is SGHVS, CDR2 FNYEAQ. The CDR3 nucleotides read TGTGCCAGCAGCCCAGGGACTAGCGGGAGTTACGAGCAGTACTTC. This sequence encodes CASSPGTSGSYEQYF.

The chain joins TRBV18 to TRBJ2-1; tentative D call: TRBD1 (6 bases). CDR3 length equals 15 residues. CDR1 and CDR2 from the germline V gene are KGHSH and LQKENI. Between the trimmed V and J ends, which lost 3 bases and 8 bases, there was a span of 17 bases. The DNA of the CDR3 is TGTGCCAGCTCACCGGAGAAACAGGGTGTCGATGAGCAGTTCTTC. Translation gives CASSPEKQGVDEQFF.

This clone has a single count. The J gene is TRBJ2-1, the V gene TRBV6-4; 8 positions agree with TRBD2. J gave up 0 bases and V 0 bases, and 1 base lay outside the gene matches. This CDR3 has 16 residues. Germline values: CDR1 MRHNA, CDR2 SNTAGT. CDR3 DNA sequence: TGTGCCAGCAGTGACTCTAGCGGGGTCTCCTACAATGAGCAGTTCTTC. This translates into CASSDSSGVSYNEQFF.

The chain employs TRBV7-9 and TRBJ2-1; 10 nucleotides line up with TRBD1. CDR3 length equals 14 residues. Germline V gives CDR1 SEHNR, CDR2 FQNEAQ (reference sequence). The J segment lost 8 bases and the V segment lost 5 bases, leaving 6 bases of the junction unmatched. CDR3 residues: CASSPDRGSDEQFF. The CDR3 DNA reads TGTGCCAGCAGCCCGGACAGGGGGTCCGATGAGCAGTTCTTC. Full variable domain (outside the CDR3, taken from reference TRBV7-9 and TRBJ2-1): DTGVSQNPRHKITKRGQNVTFRCDPISEHNRLYWYRQTLGQGPEFLTYFQNEAQLEKSRLLSDRFSAERPKGSFSTLEIQRTEQGDSAMYLCASSPDRGSDEQFFGPGTRLTVL.

A single count supports this clone. The chain has TRBV30 and TRBJ2-7; possibly TRBD1 for D (6 bases). The CDR3 runs to 13 residues. Germline V gene data show CDR1 as GTSNPN and CDR2 as SVGIG (reference sequence). V was cut by 3 bases and J by 1 base, with 10 bases left in between. CDR3 in amino acids: CAWSVQGSYEQYF. The CDR3 DNA follows: TGTGCCTGGAGCGTACAGGGATCCTACGAGCAGTACTTC.

This chain joins TRBV7-9 and TRBJ2-7; D perhaps matches TRBD1 (5 bases). The germline CDR1 and CDR2 sequences are SEHNR and FQNEAQ (reference sequence). The CDR3 covers 14 residues. V gave up 5 bases and J gave up 5 bases, with 16 bases separating them. DNA of the CDR3: TGTGCCAGCAGCACGGTCCAGGGTCGGGACGAGCAGTACTTC. Its translation is CASSTVQGRDEQYF. Based on the CDR3 plus reference TRBV7-9 and TRBJ2-7, the full variable domain is DTGVSQNPRHKITKRGQNVTFRCDPISEHNRLYWYRQTLGQGPEFLTYFQNEAQLEKSRLLSDRFSAERPKGSFSTLEIQRTEQGDSAMYLCASSTVQGRDEQYFGPGTRLTVT.